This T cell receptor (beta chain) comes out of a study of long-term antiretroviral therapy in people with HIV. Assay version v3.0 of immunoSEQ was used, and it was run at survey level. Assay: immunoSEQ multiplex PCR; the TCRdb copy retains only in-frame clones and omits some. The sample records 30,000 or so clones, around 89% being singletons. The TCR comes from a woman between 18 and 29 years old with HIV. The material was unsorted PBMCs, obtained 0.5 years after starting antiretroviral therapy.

The CDR3 nucleotides read TGTGCCAGCAGCCCTAAAGGGAGCAATCAGCCCCAGCATTTT. This codes for CASSPKGSNQPQHF. The chain combines TRBV6-5 with TRBJ1-5; D unresolved. The CDR3 totals 14 residues. Trimming took off 6 bases at V and 1 base at J, with 10 bases between the two ends. Germline CDR1 MNHEY, CDR2 SVGAGI.